One and the same sample provided the 27 T cell receptor beta chains below, sequenced in a study of blood T cell repertoires in COVID-19. The table came from immunoSEQ multiplex PCR; TCRdb's copy has only in-frame clones and leaves some out. The sample includes 250,000 to 400,000 clones, about nine tenths of them seen just once. The sample comprised peripheral blood. The receptors originated from a man in his fifties with active or convalescent COVID-19.

The chain uses TRBV19 and TRBJ1-1; TRBD1 agrees at 9 bases. The CDR3 spans 14 residues. The V gene's germline CDR1 is LNHDA and CDR2 SQIVND (reference sequence). V was clipped by 10 bases and J by 5 bases; unmatched bases: 11. The CDR3 sequence is CAIRTGEVSTEAFF. The CDR3 region has the DNA TGTGCCATTCGGACAGGGGAGGTGTCGACTGAAGCTTTCTTT.

V and J are TRBV5-8 and TRBJ2-5; D may be TRBD2 (6 bases). Germline V gene lookup returns CDR1 SGHTS and CDR2 YDEGEE. The CDR3 is made up of 15 amino acids. The V gene lost 4 bases and the J gene lost 1 base, with 14 bases spanning the gap. CDR3 residues: CASSALGLLQETQYF. Here the CDR3 DNA reads TGTGCCAGCAGCGCCCTGGGACTCCTCCAAGAGACCCAGTACTTC.

The chain joins TRBV28 to TRBJ2-7; 8 positions agree with TRBD2. CDR3 length equals 15 residues. V was clipped by 4 bases and J by 2 bases; unmatched bases: 7. The V gene's germline CDR1 is MDHEN and CDR2 SYDVKM. The CDR3 region has the DNA TGTGCCAGCAGTTCAAAGCGGGAGTCCACCTACGAGCAGTACTTC. This codes for CASSSKRESTYEQYF.

This chain uses TRBV2 with TRBJ2-7; tentatively, D is TRBD2 (6 bases). The CDR3 runs 15 residues. Germline CDR1 SNHLY, CDR2 FYNNEI. Trimming took 6 bases from V and 4 from J, leaving 19 bases between them. CDR3 sequence reads: CASSETGTFPYEQYF. The CDR3 nucleotides are TGTGCCAGCAGCGAAACCGGGACTTTCCCTTACGAGCAGTACTTC.

The V gene is TRBV14, the J gene TRBJ1-1; weak D call: TRBD1 (5 bases). V was cut by 8 bases and J by 4 bases, with 14 bases left in between. Germline loops: CDR1 SGHDN, CDR2 FVKESK. The CDR3 is 13 amino acids. CDR3 sequence (DNA): TGTGCCAGCGTATTCCAGGGTGCCACTGAAGCTTTCTTT. Its translation: CASVFQGATEAFF. The full variable domain, in which reference TRBV14 and TRBJ1-1 provide the parts outside the CDR3, is EAGVTQFPSHSVIEKGQTVTLRCDPISGHDNLYWYRRVMGKEIKFLLHFVKESKQDESGMPNNRFLAERTGGTYSTLKVQPAELEDSGVYFCASVFQGATEAFFGQGTRLTVV.

The chain links TRBV5-1 to TRBJ2-3; a possible D gene is TRBD1 (5 bases). Germline CDR1 SGHRS, CDR2 YFSETQ. This CDR3 has 14 residues. Trimming shortened V by 0 bases and J by 6 bases, and 11 bases separated the two germline ends. DNA for the CDR3: TGCGCCAGCAGCTTGGGGGAAGGGGTGGATACGCAGTATTTT. Residues: CASSLGEGVDTQYF.

Concerning this clone itself: Other DNA sequences in this specimen translate into the identical CDR3. The V and J genes are TRBV9 and TRBJ2-3, with 11 bases matching TRBD2. V lost 0 bases and J lost 5; bases outside the gene matches: 5. CDR3 length equals 16 residues. Germline CDR1 SGDLS, CDR2 YYNGEE. CDR3 amino acids: CASSVGLAGGGDTQYF. The CDR3 DNA follows: TGTGCCAGCAGCGTAGGTCTAGCGGGAGGAGGAGATACGCAGTATTTT. Combining the CDR3 with reference TRBV9 and TRBJ2-3 gives the whole variable domain DSGVTQTPKHLITATGQRVTLRCSPRSGDLSVYWYQQSLDQGLQFLIQYYNGEERAKGNILERFSAQQFPDLHSELNLSSLELGDSALYFCASSVGLAGGGDTQYFGPGTRLTVL.

V and J are TRBV28 and TRBJ1-2; 9 positions agree with TRBD1. The V segment lost 5 bases and the J segment 1 base; nucleotides outside the gene matches: 11. CDR3 length equals 17 residues. Germline V gene data show CDR1 as MDHEN and CDR2 as SYDVKM. In nucleotides, the CDR3 is TGTGCCAGCAGTCCACCCGTCGGGACAGGGATTAACTATGGCTACACCTTC. This sequence encodes CASSPPVGTGINYGYTF.

The genes are TRBV4-3 and TRBJ2-7; 9 bases align to TRBD1. The CDR3 totals 19 residues. The junction had 16 bases not matched to a gene; V was cut back by 0 bases and J by 4 bases. Germline assignment: CDR1 LGHNA and CDR2 YSLEER. The CDR3 loop is CASSQDRPDLTGGSYEQYF. CDR3 sequence (DNA): TGCGCCAGCAGCCAAGACCGACCCGACTTGACAGGGGGAAGTTACGAGCAGTACTTC.

V gene TRBV5-4 combines with J gene TRBJ2-6; D remains ambiguous. Deletions cut 2 bases from V and 3 bases from J, with 9 bases between. The CDR3 is 15 amino acids. CDR1 and CDR2 (germline): SGHNT, YYREEE (reference sequence). This chain's CDR3 is CASSFRSGGANVLTF. CDR3 DNA sequence: TGTGCCAGCAGCTTCCGTTCGGGTGGGGCCAACGTCCTGACTTTC. Supplemented by reference TRBV5-4 and TRBJ2-6, the full variable domain reads ETGVTQSPTHLIKTRGQQVTLRCSSQSGHNTVSWYQQALGQGPQFIFQYYREEENGRGNFPPRFSGLQFPNYSSELNVNALELDDSALYLCASSFRSGGANVLTFGAGSRLTVL.

The rearrangement links TRBV6-4 to TRBJ2-5; 8 positions match TRBD2. Germline V lookup: CDR1 MRHNA, CDR2 SNTAGT. The junction had 23 bases not matched to a gene; V was cut back by 6 bases and J by 5 bases. The CDR3 has 19 residues. DNA of the CDR3: TGTGCCAGCAGACCTCTCACTACCGGGACTAGTCACGTCCATGAGACCCAGTACTTC. Encoded protein: CASRPLTTGTSHVHETQYF.

This clone was seen a single time. This chain links TRBV19 with TRBJ1-1; weak D call: TRBD1 (5 bases). The CDR3 sequence is 13 residues long. Deletions cut 5 bases from V and 2 bases from J, with 9 bases between. Germline-derived CDR1 and CDR2 are LNHDA and SQIVND (reference sequence). CDR3 amino acids: CASSVDRNTEAFF. CDR3 bases: TGTGCCAGTAGTGTCGACAGAAACACTGAAGCTTTCTTT.

V is TRBV10-3 and J is TRBJ2-1, with TRBD2 identical over 8 bases. This CDR3 has 13 residues. Per germline, CDR1 ENHRY and CDR2 SYGVKD. The V segment lost 4 bases and the J segment 8 bases; nucleotides outside the gene matches: 4. The CDR3 protein is CAISAGGPDEQFF. For the CDR3, the DNA is TGTGCCATCAGTGCGGGGGGGCCGGATGAGCAGTTCTTC.

This clone was recorded once. The chain links TRBV7-9 to TRBJ2-2; maybe TRBD1 (5 bases). The CDR3 sequence is 15 residues long. Trimming shortened V by 5 bases and J by 0 bases, and 10 bases separated the two germline ends. Germline V gene lookup returns CDR1 SEHNR and CDR2 FQNEAQ (reference sequence). The CDR3 region is CASSPGIPNTGELFF. The CDR3 DNA reads TGTGCCAGCAGCCCAGGGATCCCGAACACCGGGGAGCTGTTTTTT.

The genes are TRBV18 and TRBJ1-2; 9 nucleotides agree with TRBD1. V lost 2 bases and J lost 7; bases outside the gene matches: 5. Looked up from germline, CDR1 is KGHSH and CDR2 is LQKENI. The CDR3 totals 14 residues. CDR3 DNA sequence: TGTGCCAGCTCACCAACGGGACAGGGAGGTGGCTACACCTTC. Amino acids: CASSPTGQGGGYTF.

Notes on this clone: Compared with germline, one end of the junction differs, possibly owing to a read error. V gene TRBV7-9 combines with J gene TRBJ2-7; 7 positions agree with TRBD2. This CDR3 region has 15 residues. CDR1 is SEHNR, CDR2 FQNEAQ, per germline (reference sequence). The CDR3, as DNA: TGTGCCAGCAGCCTAGCGGTCAGGTACTCCTACGAGCAGTACTTC. Protein: CASSLAVRYSYEQYF.

The J gene is TRBJ2-5, the V gene TRBV5-1; TRBD2 aligns across 10 bases. Per germline, CDR1 SGHRS and CDR2 YFSETQ. After removal of 0 bases from V and 0 bases from J, the junction contained 5 bases not matched to a gene. The CDR3 consists of 17 residues. CDR3 coding DNA: TGCGCCAGCAGCTTGGGGCCAGCGGGAGGGGACCAAGAGACCCAGTACTTC. This encodes CASSLGPAGGDQETQYF.

Details on this clone: A junction end diverges from the germline sequence, so it may reflect a read error. V usage is TRBV6-2 or TRBV6-3 and J usage is TRBJ1-2; 10 nucleotides agree with TRBD1. The CDR3 runs to 11 residues. Per germline, CDR1 MNHEY and CDR2 SVGEGT. The CDR3: CASSHSGTGVF. The CDR3 coding sequence is TGTGCCAGCAGCCACTCCGGGACAGGGGTTTTC.

This sequence joins TRBV6-1 and TRBJ1-1; no reliable D call. The CDR3 sequence is 12 residues long. V lost 3 bases and J 9 bases, leaving 11 bases between the germline ends. CDR1 and CDR2 from the germline V gene are MNHNS and SASEGT. The DNA for the CDR3 is TGTGCCAGCAGTGATGTGAGAGGTCAAGCTTTCTTT. Protein: CASSDVRGQAFF.

This clone appeared a few times. The CDR3 loop is CALGTGWNYGYTF. The CDR3 DNA is TGTGCCTTGGGGACAGGGTGGAACTATGGCTACACCTTC. The chain is built from TRBV30 and TRBJ1-2; 9 bases match TRBD1. With V trimmed by 7 bases and J by 2 bases, 5 bases remained unmatched. Germline lookup yields CDR1 GTSNPN and CDR2 SVGIG (reference sequence). The CDR3 is 13 residues long.

The table lists this clone with a few counts. The chain combines TRBV6-6 with TRBJ2-7; TRBD1 might be the D (6 bases). V gave up 5 bases and J gave up 5 bases, with 25 bases separating them. There are 17 residues in the CDR3. CDR1 is MNHNY, CDR2 SVGAGI, per germline (reference sequence). CDR3 residues: CASSLGALPKKLHEQYF. As DNA, the CDR3 is TGTGCCAGCAGTCTGGGGGCTCTCCCCAAAAAGCTCCACGAGCAGTACTTC.

The chain carries TRBV6-5 and TRBJ1-1, with D tentatively TRBD1 (6 bases). Germline-derived CDR1 and CDR2 are MNHEY and SVGAGI. This CDR3 contains 14 residues. Trimming shortened V by 10 bases and J by 8 bases, and 23 bases separated the two germline ends. Here the CDR3 reads CATRLLTGFTEAFF. Here the CDR3 DNA reads TGTGCCACCCGGCTTCTTACAGGGTTCACGGAAGCTTTCTTT.

The chain couples TRBV21-1 to TRBJ2-6; TRBD2, the D gene given by the table, was not confirmed from the DNA. TRBV21-1 is an annotated pseudogene. CDR3 size: 18 residues. The DNA for the CDR3 is TGTGCCAGCAGCAAAAGCGGGCGGGGTTCGTTTGGGGCCAACGTCCTGACTTTC. Translating it yields CASSKSGRGSFGANVLTF.

The chain carries TRBV14 and TRBJ2-1; 16 bases agree with TRBD2. Trimming cost V 4 bases and J 16 bases; bases outside gene matches: 10. Germline-derived CDR1 and CDR2 are SGHDN and FVKESK. The CDR3 spans 15 residues. CDR3 sequence reads: CASSPRGLAGGPIFF. The CDR3 nucleotides are TGTGCCAGCAGCCCTAGGGGACTAGCGGGAGGGCCTATCTTCTTC.

This chain joins TRBV3-1 (or the pseudogene TRBV3-2) and TRBJ2-7; tentative D call: TRBD2 (6 bases). The CDR3 spans 13 residues. Trimming pared 1 base from V and 6 bases from J, leaving 10 bases between. Germline V CDR1 and CDR2: LGHDT, YNNKEL (reference sequence). The chain's CDR3 is CASSQAEGGEQYF. The CDR3 DNA follows: TGTGCCAGCAGCCAAGCGGAGGGTGGCGAGCAGTACTTC.

The CDR3 nucleotides read TGTGCCAGCAGAGTCGAGGCGGGCCCGCGTCGAGCTTTCTTT. The encoded protein is CASRVEAGPRRAFF. The rearrangement links TRBV2 to TRBJ1-1; D call uncertain. Deletions cut 6 bases from V and 10 bases from J, with 21 bases between. Germline V CDR1 and CDR2: SNHLY, FYNNEI. This CDR3 is 14 amino acids long.

The rearrangement uses TRBV18 and TRBJ2-2; D is unclear. The germline V and J ends were trimmed by 5 bases and 8 bases, with 9 bases remaining between them. Germline CDR1 reads KGHSH; CDR2 reads LQKENI. The CDR3 spans 12 residues. Here the CDR3 DNA reads TGTGCCAGCTCATCCCCGACAGGGGAGCTGTTTTTT. Translating it yields CASSSPTGELFF.